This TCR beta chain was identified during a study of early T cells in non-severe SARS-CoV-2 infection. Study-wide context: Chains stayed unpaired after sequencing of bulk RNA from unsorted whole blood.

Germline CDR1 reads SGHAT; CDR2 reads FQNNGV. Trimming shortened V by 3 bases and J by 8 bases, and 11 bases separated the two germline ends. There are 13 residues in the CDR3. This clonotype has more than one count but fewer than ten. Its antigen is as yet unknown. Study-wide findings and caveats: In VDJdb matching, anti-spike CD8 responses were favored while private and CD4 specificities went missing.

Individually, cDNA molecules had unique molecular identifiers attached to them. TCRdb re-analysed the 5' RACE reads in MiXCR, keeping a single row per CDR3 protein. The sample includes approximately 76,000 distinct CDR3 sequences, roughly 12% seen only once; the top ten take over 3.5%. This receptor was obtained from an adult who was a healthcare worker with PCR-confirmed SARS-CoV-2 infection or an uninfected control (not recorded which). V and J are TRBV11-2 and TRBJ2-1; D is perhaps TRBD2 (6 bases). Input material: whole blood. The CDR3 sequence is CASSLAGRHEQFF. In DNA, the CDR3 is TGTGCCAGCAGCTTGGCAGGGAGGCATGAGCAGTTCTTC.